This T cell receptor (beta chain) was captured by sequencing in a study of blood T cell repertoires in COVID-19. The wider study: Nucleic acid was either cDNA or gDNA, and it came from T cells, B-cell-depleted T cells, or PBMCs.

The germline V gene encodes CDR1 SGHTA and CDR2 FQGNSA. V was shortened by 5 bases and J by 5 bases, with 13 bases between the two germline ends. The CDR3 totals 14 residues. Per the original data handling: Amplification from reference gene primers served as the basis for estimated nucleated cell counts. Clones were sequenced by immunoSEQ multiplex PCR, and TCRdb holds only the in-frame ones, with some missing. V and J calls and clone size come straight from that table; D and trimming were deduced from the DNA. The sample lists tens of thousands of clones, about 74% occurring once. Patients in Seattle were enrolled during active infection, then followed longitudinally.

This receptor was identified in a man in his sixties or seventies with COVID-19, enrolled during active disease. The chain recombines TRBV7-2 with TRBJ2-1; a weak D match, TRBD1 (5 bases). The material sequenced was peripheral blood. The CDR3 coding sequence is TGTGCCAGCAGCCCAAGAAGGGGTGACAATGAGCAGTTCTTC. It encodes CASSPRRGDNEQFF.